These 31 T cell receptor beta chains share one sample of origin, sequenced in a study of tumor-infiltrating lymphocytes in primary liver carcinoma. Starting from around 510 ng of total RNA, TCR beta cDNA was produced with a primer in the constant region. ARM-PCR was slightly modified, and three nested multiplex PCR rounds with it gave rise to the TCR beta libraries. Both of the initial two PCR rounds ran for 10 cycles and employed TRBV1-TRBV30 forward primers alongside a C-beta reverse primer. TCRdb reprocessed the multiplex PCR reads via MiXCR and lists one record per CDR3 protein. The top ten clones hold around 74% of a sample with some 180,000 distinct CDR3 sequences, 60% of them seen once. Both blood RNA, taken from unsorted whole blood, and germline DNA were extracted. Sequenced: peripheral blood. These receptors were collected from a man between 40 and 49 years old with primary liver carcinoma and hepatitis B virus infection.

Note on this clonotype: This CDR3 is missing its conserved last phenylalanine or tryptophan, likely due to a read error. The chain recombines TRBV4-1 with TRBJ2-3; D gene unclear. Trimming removed 0 bases from V and 4 bases from J, with 11 bases in between. Germline values: CDR1 MGHRA, CDR2 YSYEKL. This CDR3 has 15 amino acids. CDR3 sequence (DNA): TGCGCCAGCAGCCAAGATCCCCCGTCCGCAGATACGCAGTATTCT. Amino acids: CASSQDPPSADTQYS.

The chain combines TRBV6-1 with TRBJ2-3, with 8 bases matching TRBD2. Per the germline V gene, CDR1 is MNHNS and CDR2 is SASEGT. The CDR3 consists of 14 residues. With V trimmed by 4 bases and J by 10 bases, 10 bases remained unmatched. The CDR3 is CASSARLASEAQYF. The CDR3, as DNA: TGTGCCAGCAGTGCGAGACTAGCGAGCGAAGCGCAGTATTTT.

In this sample, this clonotype turned up a few times. This chain connects TRBV6-5 to TRBJ2-1, with D maybe TRBD1 (6 bases). Germline values: CDR1 MNHEY, CDR2 SVGAGI. V gave up 8 bases and J gave up 8 bases, with 13 bases separating them. The CDR3 totals 12 residues. Here the CDR3 DNA reads TGTGCCAGCTCCAGGGGCGGGTATGAGCAGTTCTTC. Amino acid sequence: CASSRGGYEQFF.

Turning to this clonotype: A read error may explain this, as a much larger clone is one base away. The chain links TRBV6-1 to TRBJ2-1, with a tentative D call TRBD2 (6 bases). This CDR3 is 14 amino acids long. CDR1 is MNHNS, CDR2 SASEGT, per germline. The CDR3 spells CVSSLGGSYNEQFF. In DNA form, the CDR3 reads TGTGTCAGCAGCCTGGGGGGCTCCTACAATGAGCAGTTCTTC.

The V and J genes are TRBV11-2 and TRBJ2-5; 9 bases line up with TRBD2. Germline V gene lookup returns CDR1 SGHAT and CDR2 FQNNGV. This CDR3 comprises 15 residues. J was trimmed by 4 bases and V by 4 bases; bases with no gene match: 7. The CDR3 loop is CASSYTSGRLETQYF. The CDR3 DNA sequence: TGTGCCAGCAGCTATACAAGCGGGAGGTTAGAGACCCAGTACTTC.

V and J are TRBV29-1 and TRBJ1-2, with D perhaps TRBD1 (5 bases). The CDR3 is 12 amino acids. Germline V gene data show CDR1 as SQVTM and CDR2 as ANQGSEA. DNA for the CDR3: TGCAGTTCGGTCCGGGGCGACTATGGCTACACCTTC. Its translation is CSSVRGDYGYTF.

Notes on this clonotype: A much larger clone differs by one base, so this may be a read error. The V and J genes are TRBV6-5 and TRBJ2-2; 11 nucleotides line up with TRBD2. The length of the CDR3 is 16 residues. Germline V lookup: CDR1 MNHEY, CDR2 SVGAGI. V lost 4 bases and J lost 9; bases outside the gene matches: 10. CDR3 sequence reads: CASSLIAGGMARELFF. The DNA for the CDR3 is TGTGCCAGCAGTTTAATAGCGGGAGGGATGGCCCGGGAGCTGTTTTTT.

This clonotype was recorded many times. The chain employs TRBV11-2 and TRBJ1-3; the D is unclear. The germline V gene has CDR1 SGHAT and CDR2 FQNNGV. The CDR3 length is 13 residues. Between the trimmed V and J ends, which lost 4 bases and 4 bases, there was a span of 8 bases. CDR3 in amino acids: CASSYQAGNTIYF. CDR3 DNA: TGTGCCAGCAGCTACCAAGCCGGAAACACCATATATTTT. Full variable domain (missing parts from reference TRBV11-2 and TRBJ1-3): EAGVAQSPRYKIIEKRQSVAFWCNPISGHATLYWYQQILGQGPKLLIQFQNNGVVDDSQLPKDRFSAERLKGVDSTLKIQPAKLEDSAVYLCASSYQAGNTIYFGEGSWLTVV.

As concerns this clonotype: Mismatch with germline at one junction end may stem from a read error. The V call is TRBV18, the J call TRBJ2-1; D assignment may be TRBD1 or TRBD2 (5 bases each). CDR3 length: 14 residues. The germline V gene encodes CDR1 KGHSH and CDR2 LQKENI. CDR3 sequence: CVSSPGAPYNEQFF. The CDR3 bases are TGTGTCAGCTCACCCGGGGCCCCCTACAATGAGCAGTTCTTC.

This clonotype was detected only a few times. The rearrangement links TRBV6-5 to TRBJ1-4, with D perhaps matching TRBD1 (5 bases). The CDR3 is 16 residues long. The V gene lost 5 bases and the J gene lost 0 bases, with 13 bases spanning the gap. Germline CDR1 is MNHEY and CDR2 is SVGAGI. The CDR3 protein is CASSEDTTATNEKLFF. The CDR3 DNA follows: TGTGCCAGCAGTGAGGACACGACCGCAACTAATGAAAAACTGTTTTTT.

The gene calls are TRBV4-1 and TRBJ2-3, with D maybe TRBD2 (5 bases). V lost 1 base and J lost 4, with 18 bases in between. This CDR3 is 17 amino acids long. Germline CDR1 is MGHRA and CDR2 is YSYEKL. The CDR3 bases are TGCGCCAGCAGCCAAGCGGAGGCAGGTCCTCATCCAGATACGCAGTATTTT. It translates to CASSQAEAGPHPDTQYF.

For this clonotype: At one end the junction does not follow the germline gene, possibly because of a read error. The chain joins TRBV7-8 to TRBJ2-4; 9 bases fit TRBD2. This CDR3 has 14 residues. Germline V CDR1 and CDR2: SGHVS, FQNEAQ. The chain's CDR3 is CASSLGLATNIQYF. CDR3 nucleotides: TGCGCCAGCAGCTTAGGACTAGCGACTAACATTCAGTACTTC. The full variable domain, rest sourced from reference TRBV7-8 and TRBJ2-4, is GAGVSQSPRYKVAKRGQDVALRCDPISGHVSLFWYQQALGQGPEFLTYFQNEAQLDKSGLPSDRFFAERPEGSVSTLKIQRTQQEDSAVYLCASSLGLATNIQYFGAGTRLSVL.

The CDR3 reads CASRSSAGASYEQYF. CDR3 sequence (DNA): TGTGCCAGCAGATCTAGCGCGGGGGCTTCCTACGAGCAGTACTTC. This chain connects TRBV12-3 or TRBV12-4 to TRBJ2-7, with a weak D call TRBD2 (7 bases). Trimming took off 6 bases at V and 1 base at J, with 16 bases between the two ends. The CDR3 covers 15 residues.

In the case of this clonotype: The CDR3 carries no conserved terminal phenylalanine or tryptophan, so it likely arises from a read error. The V gene is TRBV29-1, the J gene TRBJ2-3; D is possibly TRBD1 or TRBD2 (6 bases each). The V and J ends lost 8 bases and 0 bases respectively, with 24 bases between them. The CDR3 has 17 residues. Per the germline V gene, CDR1 is SQVTM and CDR2 is ANQGSEA. CDR3 in amino acids: CSSYRLVGGYSTDTQYL. The CDR3 DNA reads TGCAGCTCATACCGCCTTGTAGGGGGGTATAGCACAGATACGCAGTATTTG.

This clonotype appeared many times. The chain couples TRBV11-3 to TRBJ2-3; no clear D gene. The germline V gene has CDR1 SGHNT and CDR2 YENEEA. V dropped 1 base and J dropped 0 bases, with 8 bases sitting between them. The CDR3 has 15 amino acids. Here the CDR3 DNA reads TGTGCCAGCAGCTTAGGCCCACCAAGCACAGATACGCAGTATTTT. Translation gives CASSLGPPSTDTQYF.

This clonotype was counted a few times. The chain couples TRBV6-1 to TRBJ2-1, with TRBD2 matching over 7 bases. This CDR3 is built from 14 residues. Trimming at V came to 2 bases and at J to 5 bases, leaving 3 bases not matched to a gene. Germline CDR1 and CDR2: MNHNS and SASEGT. CDR3 region: CASSEWGGNNEQFF. CDR3 DNA sequence: TGTGCCAGCAGTGAATGGGGGGGAAACAATGAGCAGTTCTTC.

This clonotype was seen only once. A much larger clone differs from this one at a single base, so this may be a read error. The rearrangement joins TRBV29-1 to TRBJ2-7; weak D call: TRBD1 (5 bases). Germline V gene lookup returns CDR1 SQVTM and CDR2 ANQGSEA. This CDR3 region has 11 residues. The CDR3 sequence: CSVQGTAERYF. CDR3 nucleotide sequence: TGCAGCGTCCAGGGCACCGCCGAGCGGTACTTC.

This clonotype came up a few times. The chain uses TRBV12-3 or TRBV12-4 and TRBJ2-5; 7 bases agree with TRBD2. This CDR3 region has 15 residues. Trimming cost V 5 bases and J 2 bases; bases outside gene matches: 8. The CDR3 protein is CASSRRDYKQETQYF. In nucleotides, the CDR3 is TGTGCCAGCAGTCGCCGGGACTACAAACAAGAGACCCAGTACTTC.

The gene calls are TRBV11-2 and TRBJ2-7, with D uncertain. This CDR3 is 16 amino acids long. V dropped 3 bases and J dropped 2 bases, with 17 bases sitting between them. Germline-derived CDR1 and CDR2 are SGHAT and FQNNGV. The CDR3 DNA reads as TGTGCCAGCAGCTTGGATGAAAGGTTTACGGCCTACGAGCAGTACTTC. It encodes CASSLDERFTAYEQYF.

This chain connects TRBV12-3 or TRBV12-4 to TRBJ2-3; 11 nucleotides agree with TRBD2. This CDR3 has 16 amino acids. V lost 4 bases to trimming and J lost 9 bases; unmatched junction nucleotides: 12. For the CDR3, the DNA is TGTGCCAGCAGTTACACTAGCGGGGGAGGCACAAACACGCAGTATTTT. Its translation is CASSYTSGGGTNTQYF.

Comments on this clonotype: Sequence at one end of the junction differs from germline and may be a read error. CDR3 bases: TGTGCCAGCAGTCTGGTTATGAACAATGAGCAATTCTTC. Its protein product is CASSLVMNNEQFF. The rearrangement joins TRBV5-6 to TRBJ2-1, with D hard to call. The germline V gene has CDR1 SGHDT and CDR2 YYEEEE. The CDR3 contains 13 residues.

The rearrangement links TRBV4-1 to TRBJ2-7; possible D gene TRBD1, 5 bases. Germline V gene data show CDR1 as MGHRA and CDR2 as YSYEKL. Trimming shortened V by 1 base and J by 3 bases, and 10 bases separated the two germline ends. The CDR3 covers 14 residues. The CDR3 sequence: CASSQVAGLYEQYF. DNA for the CDR3: TGCGCCAGCAGCCAAGTGGCAGGGCTCTACGAGCAGTACTTC.

Notes on this clonotype: This is likely a read error, given that the CDR3 carries no conserved phenylalanine or tryptophan at its end. The V and J genes are TRBV6-6 and TRBJ2-7; TRBD2 aligns across 13 bases. The CDR3 loop spans 14 amino acids. The V gene's germline CDR1 is MNHNY and CDR2 SVGAGI (reference sequence). Here the CDR3 reads CVSSTLAGGYEQYL. The CDR3 nucleotides read TGTGTCAGCAGCACACTAGCGGGAGGGTACGAGCAGTACCTC.

As regards this clonotype: A much larger clonotype is one base distant, so this may be a read error. The CDR3 loop is CASSLAQDYEQFF. The DNA for the CDR3 is TGTGCCAGCAGTTTAGCCCAGGACTATGAGCAGTTCTTC. The chain recombines TRBV12-3 or TRBV12-4 with TRBJ2-1, with TRBD2 as a possible D gene (5 bases). The CDR3 is 13 amino acids. V dropped 0 bases and J dropped 8 bases, with 8 bases sitting between them.

V gene TRBV6-1 combines with J gene TRBJ1-1, with TRBD1 as a possible D gene (5 bases). Germline loops: CDR1 MNHNS, CDR2 SASEGT. The CDR3 is 15 residues long. Trimming cost V 3 bases and J 2 bases, with 13 bases left between them. The CDR3 sequence is CASSEDPGINTEAFF. CDR3 coding DNA: TGTGCCAGCAGTGAGGACCCAGGGATAAACACTGAAGCTTTCTTT.

The chain joins TRBV6-6 to TRBJ1-5; D remains ambiguous. The CDR3 covers 15 residues. Germline V CDR1 and CDR2: MNHNY, SVGAGI (reference sequence). Between the trimmed V and J ends, which lost 4 bases and 2 bases, there was a span of 12 bases. CDR3 in DNA: TGTGCCAGCAGTTCGACTAGGGAGGGCAATCAGCCCCAGCATTTT. Protein sequence: CASSSTREGNQPQHF.

Points on this clonotype: Given a much more abundant clone one base away, this may be a read error. V is TRBV7-8 and J is TRBJ1-2; a weak D match, TRBD1 (6 bases). This CDR3 contains 16 residues. CDR1 is SGHVS and CDR2 is FQNEAQ in the germline V gene. V lost 4 bases, J lost 4 bases, and 19 bases lay in between. The CDR3 here is CASSSSTLQDSYGYTF. CDR3 in DNA: TGTGCCAGCAGCTCATCAACGCTCCAGGACAGCTATGGCTACACCTTC.

With regard to this clonotype: The conserved final phenylalanine or tryptophan is absent from the CDR3, which likely points to a read error. Because the CDR3's place on the DNA is in doubt, the DNA is left out and the CDR3 is given as listed by TCRdb. V gene TRBV11-2 combines with J gene TRBJ2-1; the table calls TRBD1, which could not be checked here. The CDR3 has 14 residues if both end residues are counted. Germline CDR1 and CDR2: SGHAT and FQNNGV. The CDR3 spells CASSLVRGRGEQFI.

About this clonotype itself: One end of the junction fails to match germline, which may point to a read error. V gene TRBV11-2 combines with J gene TRBJ2-2, with TRBD2 matching over 7 bases. There are 15 residues in the CDR3. CDR1 and CDR2 (germline): SGHAT, FQNNGV. The CDR3 DNA sequence: TGTGCCAACAGCAAAGGACTAGGAGGGACCGGGGAGCTGTTTTTT. Translated: CANSKGLGGTGELFF.

V usage is TRBV6-1 and J usage is TRBJ2-7; D may be TRBD2 (5 bases). Trimming left V 10 bases short and J 0 bases short, with 22 bases between. Germline CDR1 reads MNHNS; CDR2 reads SASEGT. This CDR3 is 16 amino acids long. CDR3 region: CANSPSKRLSSYEQYF. The CDR3 region has the DNA TGTGCCAACAGCCCTTCCAAGCGGCTTAGCTCCTACGAGCAGTACTTC.

The table lists this clonotype with many counts. The gene calls are TRBV11-2 and TRBJ2-5; D is unclear. The CDR3 is made up of 12 amino acids. Germline V lookup: CDR1 SGHAT, CDR2 FQNNGV. V shed 6 bases and J shed 1 base, with 6 bases lying between them. Written as DNA, the CDR3 is TGTGCCAGCAGTCCGAGCCAAGAGACCCAGTACTTC. Translated, it gives CASSPSQETQYF.